This TCR beta chain came from a study of shared clonotypes between healthy human individuals. Authors' methods: Filtering differed, since immunoSEQ gave only junction sequences and no quality scores. Sequenced by immunoSEQ multiplex PCR; TCRdb stores in-frame clones only, minus some. V, J and clone size derive from that table, while D and trimming were established from the DNA sequence. The sample includes roughly 640,000 clones, under 80% of them seen just once. This clone was counted a single time. The sample consisted of memory CD4+ T cells sorted from blood. The subset is: CD45RA-negative fraction. This receptor was obtained from a woman in her 30s in good health.

CDR3: CASSFTTGDNEKLFF. The CDR3 DNA reads TGTGCCAGCAGTTTCACGACAGGGGATAATGAAAAACTGTTTTTT. The chain carries TRBV6-6 and TRBJ1-4, with 8 bases fitting TRBD1. The CDR3 length is 15 residues. CDR1 is MNHNY, CDR2 SVGAGI, per germline (reference sequence). V gave up 4 bases and J gave up 4 bases; unmatched junction bases: 5.